Listed below are T cell receptor beta chains from one sample, sequenced in a study of blood T cells in healthy people across ages. One entry per CDR3 protein, called by TCRdb with MiXCR from the 5' RACE reads. The top ten hold around 21% of the sample, which has some 920,000 distinct CDR3 sequences, roughly 51% seen once. The specimen sequenced was blood. Every receptor here comes from a woman aged 55-69 years in good health. Each CDR3 is given with its conserved first and last residue. D genes are given only for firm matches. Expanded clones are given a class, and other clones once, few, many or no size at all.

D gene	V gene	J gene	clone size	CDR3 protein	CDR3 DNA
TRBD1	TRBV20-1	TRBJ1-1	NA	CSARDRLWTGPNTEAFF	TGCAGTGCTAGAGATCGACTTTGGACAGGACCGAACACTGAAGCTTTCTTT
NA	TRBV5-1	TRBJ1-2	few	CASSFQSTNYGYTF	TGCGCCAGCAGCTTCCAATCCACAAACTATGGCTACACCTTC
TRBD2	TRBV28	TRBJ2-3	NA	CAISGSSTDTQYF	TGTGCCATCAGCGGGAGTAGCACAGATACGCAGTATTTT
TRBD1	TRBV29-1	TRBJ2-7	NA	CSASGTGGNEQYF	TGCAGCGCATCCGGGACAGGGGGGAACGAGCAGTACTTC
NA	TRBV12-3/TRBV12-4	TRBJ2-6	NA	CASNPPGANVLTF	TGTGCCAGCAATCCACCTGGGGCCAACGTCCTGACTTTC
NA	TRBV4-3	TRBJ2-5	few	CASSQEGSGIAQETQYF	TGCGCCAGCAGCCAAGAGGGCAGCGGTATAGCTCAAGAGACCCAGTACTTC
TRBD1	TRBV5-1	TRBJ2-7	NA	CASQQGRGSSGEQYF	TGCGCCTCCCAACAGGGGAGAGGTAGTAGTGGCGAGCAGTACTTC
TRBD2	TRBV2	TRBJ2-5	NA	CASSEGGLASNEQYF	TGTGCCAGCAGTGAAGGGGGACTAGCTTCCAATGAGCAGTACTTC
NA	TRBV12-3/TRBV12-4	TRBJ1-2	NA	CASSPVGSPYGYTF	TGTGCCAGCAGTCCTGTTGGGAGTCCCTATGGCTACACCTTC
NA	TRBV5-5	TRBJ1-5	once	CASSLEAGDPRQPQHF	TGTGCCAGCAGCTTGGAAGCAGGGGATCCAAGGCAGCCCCAGCATTTT
NA	TRBV5-1	TRBJ2-3	NA	CAGSLVVRRGDTQYF	TGCGCCGGCAGCTTGGTAGTTCGTAGGGGAGATACGCAGTATTTT
TRBD2	TRBV4-2	TRBJ2-3	NA	CASSQAGTSGSYRTDTQYF	TGTGCCAGCAGCCAGGCCGGGACTAGCGGTTCTTATCGGACAGATACGCAGTATTTT
TRBD2	TRBV7-9	TRBJ2-1	NA	CASSWLAVDNEQFF	TGTGCCAGCAGCTGGCTAGCGGTCGACAATGAGCAGTTCTTC
NA	TRBV27	TRBJ2-3	NA	CASVLTVGGGIDTQYF	TGTGCCAGCGTTCTTACTGTCGGGGGCGGGATAGATACGCAGTATTTT
TRBD1	TRBV29-1	TRBJ1-2	NA	CSVETGGGYGYTF	TGCAGCGTTGAAACAGGGGGTGGCTATGGCTACACCTTC
TRBD2	TRBV7-6	TRBJ2-5	NA	CASSLALGLAGETQYF	TGCGCCAGCAGCTTAGCTCTTGGACTAGCGGGAGAGACCCAGTACTTC
NA	TRBV6-6	TRBJ2-7	NA	CASTPVGRNEQYF	TGTGCCAGCACCCCAGTGGGTCGAAACGAGCAGTACTTC
TRBD1	TRBV25-1	TRBJ2-7	once	CASSDPPTGREQYF	TGTGCCAGCAGTGATCCCCCGACAGGGCGAGAGCAGTACTTC
TRBD2	TRBV4-1	TRBJ2-7	NA	CASSRGPGTSGSKGQYF	TGCGCCAGCAGCCGGGGCCCTGGGACTAGCGGGAGTAAGGGGCAGTACTTC
NA	TRBV6-5	TRBJ2-3	NA	CASSYATGVTDTQYF	TGTGCCAGCAGTTATGCGACAGGAGTCACAGATACGCAGTATTTT
NA	TRBV29-1	TRBJ2-3	few	CSVEISTDTQYF	TGCAGCGTTGAGATTAGCACAGATACGCAGTATTTT
NA	TRBV18	TRBJ2-5	NA	CASSQTPIETQYF	TGTGCCAGCTCACAAACGCCGATCGAGACCCAGTACTTC
TRBD2	TRBV5-4	TRBJ2-5	NA	CASSLPPAGEETQYF	TGTGCCAGCAGCTTGCCCCCAGCGGGAGAAGAGACCCAGTACTTC
TRBD2	TRBV4-2	TRBJ2-3	once	CASSQDFPVRGSGRDTQYF	TGTGCCAGCAGCCAAGATTTTCCGGTTCGGGGAAGCGGGAGGGATACGCAGTATTTT
TRBD1	TRBV4-1	TRBJ2-5	NA	CASSQVKDRGEETQYF	TGCGCCAGCAGCCAAGTTAAAGACAGGGGGGAGGAGACCCAGTACTTC
NA	TRBV10-3	TRBJ2-7	NA	CAISRDLPTYEQYF	TGTGCCATCAGCCGGGATTTACCTACCTACGAGCAGTACTTC
NA	TRBV7-2	TRBJ1-6	many	CASSLVGGSSYNSPLHF	TGTGCCAGCAGCTTAGTGGGCGGTAGCTCCTATAATTCACCCCTCCACTTT
TRBD1	TRBV7-2	TRBJ2-1	few	CASSSRAGGGHEQFF	TGTGCCAGCAGCTCCCGCGCAGGGGGTGGCCATGAGCAGTTCTTC
TRBD2	TRBV5-1	TRBJ2-1	NA	CASSLGTSGLTSYNEQFF	TGCGCCAGCAGCCTCGGGACTAGCGGCTTAACCTCCTACAATGAGCAGTTCTTC
NA	TRBV2	TRBJ2-5	NA	CASTPQARQETQYF	TGTGCCAGCACTCCGCAGGCCAGGCAAGAGACCCAGTACTTC
NA	TRBV24-1	TRBJ2-7	NA	CAISKGEFYEQYF	TGTGCCATATCGAAGGGGGAGTTCTACGAGCAGTACTTC
NA	TRBV3-1	TRBJ1-1	NA	CASSQDSSRLNTEAFF	TGTGCCAGCAGCCAAGATAGTTCGAGGTTGAACACTGAAGCTTTCTTT
NA	TRBV28	TRBJ2-7	NA	CASSGIGIAYEQYF	TGTGCCAGCAGTGGGATCGGGATAGCCTACGAGCAGTACTTC
TRBD1	TRBV20-1	TRBJ1-5	NA	CSATQPKPGQGDTEPQHF	TGCAGTGCCACACAGCCAAAACCGGGACAGGGAGATACCGAGCCCCAGCATTTT
TRBD1	TRBV6-6	TRBJ2-1	NA	CASSPRDRGGYNEQFF	TGTGCCAGCAGTCCCCGGGACAGGGGGGGCTACAATGAGCAGTTCTTC
NA	TRBV7-9	TRBJ2-1	NA	CASSLIGGTYYNEQFF	TGTGCCAGCAGCTTAATTGGCGGGACCTACTACAATGAGCAGTTCTTC
NA	TRBV7-6	TRBJ2-5	NA	CVSSSVRGETQYF	TGTGTCAGCAGCTCCGTTCGAGGGGAGACCCAGTACTTC
NA	TRBV27	TRBJ1-2	few	CASSLNRDRAYGYTF	TGTGCCAGCAGTTTGAACAGGGATCGGGCCTATGGCTACACCTTC
NA	TRBV20-1	TRBJ1-5	NA	CSASPDRTHQSQHF	TGCAGTGCTAGTCCTGACAGGACTCATCAGTCCCAGCATTTT
TRBD2	TRBV4-3	TRBJ2-1	NA	CASSQDHLAVGGEQFF	TGCGCCAGCAGCCAAGATCACCTAGCGGTAGGTGGCGAGCAGTTCTTC
TRBD2	TRBV3-1	TRBJ2-7	few	CASSKTSSFFYEQYF	TGTGCCAGCAGCAAGACTAGCAGCTTTTTCTACGAGCAGTACTTC
TRBD1	TRBV7-2	TRBJ1-1	NA	CASSSPRTGKMNTEAFF	TGTGCCAGCAGCTCCCCTCGGACAGGGAAAATGAACACTGAAGCTTTCTTT
NA	TRBV6-6	TRBJ2-4	NA	CASSWGRARRNIQYF	TGTGCCAGCAGTTGGGGCCGGGCGAGGAGGAACATTCAGTACTTC
NA	TRBV28	TRBJ2-5	few	CASSTSERAAQETQYF	TGTGCCAGCAGTACCTCCGAAAGGGCAGCCCAAGAGACCCAGTACTTC
NA	TRBV6-5	TRBJ1-6	NA	CASSYSVARGNSPLHF	TGTGCCAGCAGTTACTCGGTCGCCAGGGGTAATTCACCCCTCCACTTT
NA	TRBV5-1	TRBJ2-2	NA	CASSPLIGLTGELFF	TGCGCCAGCAGCCCACTGATAGGACTCACCGGGGAGCTGTTTTTT
NA	TRBV20-1	TRBJ1-5	NA	CSARTRINQPQHF	TGCAGTGCTAGAACAAGGATTAATCAGCCCCAGCATTTT
TRBD1	TRBV29-1	TRBJ2-7	NA	CSVRDRYNEQYF	TGCAGCGTTCGGGACAGGTACAATGAGCAGTACTTC
TRBD2	TRBV20-1	TRBJ2-3	NA	CSAPRTSGSNTQYF	TGCAGTGCTCCTAGGACTAGCGGGAGTAATACGCAGTATTTT
NA	TRBV4-1	TRBJ2-5	few	CASSQIRFQGGETQYF	TGCGCCAGCAGCCAGATTCGGTTCCAGGGCGGAGAGACCCAGTACTTC